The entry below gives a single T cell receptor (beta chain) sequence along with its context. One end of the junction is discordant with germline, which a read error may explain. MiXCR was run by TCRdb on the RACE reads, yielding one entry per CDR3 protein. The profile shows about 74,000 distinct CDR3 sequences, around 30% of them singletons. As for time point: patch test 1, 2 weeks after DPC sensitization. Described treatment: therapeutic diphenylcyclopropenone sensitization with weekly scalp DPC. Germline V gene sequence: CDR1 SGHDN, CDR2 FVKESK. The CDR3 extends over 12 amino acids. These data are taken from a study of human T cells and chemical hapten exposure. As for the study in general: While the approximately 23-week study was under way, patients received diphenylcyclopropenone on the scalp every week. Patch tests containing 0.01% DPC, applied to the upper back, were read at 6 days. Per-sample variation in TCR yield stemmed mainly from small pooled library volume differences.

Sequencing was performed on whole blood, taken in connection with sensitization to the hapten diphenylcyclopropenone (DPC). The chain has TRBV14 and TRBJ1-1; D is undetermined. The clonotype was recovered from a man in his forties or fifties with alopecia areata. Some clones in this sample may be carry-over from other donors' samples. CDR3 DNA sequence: TGTGCCAGCAGCCCCCTGGTGACTGAAACTTTCTTT. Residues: CASSPLVTETFF.